These 7 T cell receptor beta chains were sequenced from one sample in a study of blood T cell repertoires in COVID-19. Method: immunoSEQ multiplex PCR; TCRdb's copy keeps in-frame clones and lacks some. This table holds 250,000 to 300,000 clones, approximately 81% found once. The sample taken for sequencing was peripheral blood. The source of these receptors is an older woman with active or convalescent COVID-19.

This chain connects TRBV23-1 to TRBJ2-3; 7 positions agree with TRBD2. TRBV23-1 is an ORF, and what it does is uncertain. J was trimmed by 2 bases and V by 2 bases; bases with no gene match: 10. This CDR3 contains 17 residues. The CDR3 bases are TGCGCCAGCAGTCAAATTGGCCTAGCGGAGATCACAGATACGCAGTATTTT. As protein: CASSQIGLAEITDTQYF.

With respect to this clone: The sample holds other DNA sequences that translate to the same CDR3. The gene calls are TRBV12-5 and TRBJ2-3; unclear D gene. The CDR3 spans 11 residues. Trimming shortened V by 6 bases and J by 2 bases, and 3 bases separated the two germline ends. CDR1 and CDR2 (germline): LGHNT, FRNRAP. This CDR3 is CASGLTDTQYF. CDR3 bases: TGTGCTAGTGGCCTCACAGATACGCAGTATTTT.

As for this clone: Germline and junction disagree at one end, which may indicate a read error. V and J are TRBV5-8 and TRBJ1-2; D might be TRBD1 (6 bases). Germline V CDR1 and CDR2: SGHTS, YDEGEE. CDR3 size: 9 residues. In DNA form, the CDR3 reads TGTGCCAGCAGGTCCGGGACACTCTTC. It codes for CASRSGTLF.

The V call is TRBV19, the J call TRBJ1-2, with 12 bases that match TRBD1. There are 17 residues in the CDR3. V shed 4 bases, J shed 4 bases, and the junction held 10 bases outside the gene matches. The germline V gene has CDR1 LNHDA and CDR2 SQIVND (reference sequence). CDR3 loop: CASSTRTGTGGTYGYTF. DNA of the CDR3: TGTGCCAGTAGTACCCGTACCGGGACAGGGGGCACCTATGGCTACACCTTC. Full variable domain (rest looked up from reference TRBV19 and TRBJ1-2): DGGITQSPKYLFRKEGQNVTLSCEQNLNHDAMYWYRQDPGQGLRLIYYSQIVNDFQKGDIAEGYSVSREKKESFPLTVTSAQKNPTAFYLCASSTRTGTGGTYGYTFGSGTRLTVV.

In its sample, this clone was seen a few times. The rearrangement joins TRBV6-5 to TRBJ1-5; 7 nucleotides match TRBD1. The CDR3 runs 14 residues. Germline V gives CDR1 MNHEY, CDR2 SVGAGI. The junction had 4 bases not matched to a gene; V was cut back by 3 bases and J by 5 bases. The CDR3 sequence is CASSYDRVDQPQHF. In nucleotides, the CDR3 is TGTGCCAGCAGTTATGACAGGGTAGATCAGCCCCAGCATTTT.

This chain uses TRBV11-2 with TRBJ2-7, with 8 bases lining up with TRBD1. The germline CDR1 and CDR2 sequences are SGHAT and FQNNGV. V lost 4 bases, J lost 6 bases, and 5 bases stayed unmatched. This CDR3 contains 13 residues. CDR3 DNA sequence: TGTGCCAGCAGCTCACTCCAGGGGGCCGAGCAGTACTTC. Encoded protein: CASSSLQGAEQYF.

The CDR3 loop is CASSAVAGYTF. As DNA, the CDR3 is TGTGCCAGTAGTGCGGTCGCGGGCTACACCTTC. The rearrangement joins TRBV19 to TRBJ1-2; D ambiguous. The germline CDR1 and CDR2 sequences are LNHDA and SQIVND (reference sequence). This CDR3 is built from 11 residues. V was trimmed by 5 bases and J by 8 bases, leaving 9 bases between them.